This T cell receptor beta chain comes out of a study of T cell responses to AZD1222 COVID-19 vaccine. Study outcomes and limitations: Spike-specific TCR breadth and depth grew following two AZD1222 doses. The donor group comprised mostly white British people and more females; the analysis possibly underestimated clonal diversity.

Clones were read by immunoSEQ multiplex PCR, and TCRdb kept only the in-frame ones, dropping some. Of roughly 99,000 clones listed, about 85% are singletons. Trimming shortened V by 0 bases and J by 6 bases, and 17 bases separated the two germline ends. The CDR3 is made up of 16 amino acids. Germline CDR1 reads MNHEY; CDR2 reads SVGEGT. To note about this clone: Its antigen is unknown.

This chain uses TRBV6-2 or TRBV6-3 with TRBJ1-2, with D maybe TRBD1 (6 bases). This sample comprised peripheral blood, obtained 28 days after the second AZD1222 dose. This sequence was found in an adult who received the AZD1222 COVID-19 vaccine. This CDR3 reads CASSYSKPGERHGYTF. The CDR3 region has the DNA TGTGCCAGCAGTTACTCGAAGCCAGGGGAGAGGCATGGCTACACCTTC.